Shown below are 17 T cell receptor beta chains from a single sample sequenced in a study of blood T cell repertoires in COVID-19. Generated by immunoSEQ multiplex PCR, the TCRdb table keeps only in-frame clones and is missing some. Among about 25,000 clones listed, about 94% were seen once. The sequenced material came from peripheral blood. These receptors were taken from a human donor with active COVID-19. The donor label of this sample is uncertain.

DNA for the CDR3: TGCGCCAGCAGCCAAGAGGTTAGCGGGACCTACACAGATACGCAGTATTTT. Its translation: CASSQEVSGTYTDTQYF. The chain couples TRBV4-1 to TRBJ2-3, with 8 bases fitting TRBD2. CDR3 length: 17 residues. Germline V gene sequence: CDR1 MGHRA, CDR2 YSYEKL. V dropped 0 bases and J dropped 2; count of bases not matched to a gene: 7.

V and J are TRBV30 and TRBJ2-3, with 11 positions matching TRBD2. The germline gives CDR1 GTSNPN, CDR2 SVGIG (reference sequence). V lost 2 bases, J lost 2 bases, and 6 bases stayed unmatched. The CDR3 has 16 amino acids. CDR3 protein: CAWSPGTSGVTDTQYF. Written as DNA, the CDR3 is TGTGCCTGGAGTCCCGGGACTAGCGGCGTCACAGATACGCAGTATTTT.

This clone was found once. The chain is built from TRBV5-1 and TRBJ2-7; no firm D call. The CDR3 is made up of 13 amino acids. The V gene lost 0 bases and the J gene lost 7 bases, with 11 bases spanning the gap. CDR1 is SGHRS and CDR2 is YFSETQ in the germline V gene. The CDR3 protein is CASSLDSPREQYF. CDR3 DNA sequence: TGCGCCAGCAGCTTGGATTCACCTAGGGAGCAGTACTTC.

The chain uses TRBV7-9 and TRBJ2-7, with 7 bases identical to TRBD1. The germline V gene has CDR1 SEHNR and CDR2 FQNEAQ (reference sequence). V gave up 5 bases and J gave up 0 bases; unmatched junction bases: 7. The CDR3 consists of 15 residues. The CDR3 here is CASSHTGQASYEQYF. CDR3 DNA: TGTGCCAGCAGCCACACCGGACAGGCCTCCTACGAGCAGTACTTC.

The V and J genes are TRBV27 and TRBJ2-1, with TRBD2 matching 12 bases. Losses at the gene ends were 6 bases for V and 6 bases for J; bases not matched to a gene: 12. The germline V gene has CDR1 MNHEY and CDR2 SMNVEV (reference sequence). The CDR3 extends over 17 amino acids. The DNA for the CDR3 is TGTGCCAGCAGACCCGCCGTCGGGACTAGCGGGTTCAATGAGCAGTTCTTC. As protein: CASRPAVGTSGFNEQFF.

CDR3 nucleotides: TGCGCCAGCAGCCAAGGGGGGCTAGCGGTTAACACCGGGGAGCTGTTTTTT. Its protein product is CASSQGGLAVNTGELFF. The chain joins TRBV4-3 to TRBJ2-2; D might be TRBD2 (7 bases). V dropped 1 base and J dropped 2 bases, with 14 bases sitting between them. The germline V gene has CDR1 LGHNA and CDR2 YSLEER. There are 17 residues in the CDR3.

The chain combines TRBV7-8 with TRBJ2-7; D gene unclear. The ends were cut back, 6 bases at V and 0 bases at J, with 12 bases in the middle. This CDR3 spans 14 amino acids. In germline, CDR1 is SGHVS, CDR2 FQNEAQ. CDR3 residues: CASRTTDNSYEQYF. DNA of the CDR3: TGTGCCAGCAGAACCACAGATAACTCCTACGAGCAGTACTTC.

The rearrangement uses TRBV28 and TRBJ1-2; 7 nucleotides line up with TRBD1. V lost 5 bases and J lost 5; bases outside the gene matches: 8. The germline CDR1 and CDR2 sequences are MDHEN and SYDVKM. The CDR3 runs to 14 residues. DNA for the CDR3: TGTGCCAGCAGTCCAAGCCCGACAGGGTATGGCTACACCTTC. The encoded protein is CASSPSPTGYGYTF.

This chain links TRBV2 with TRBJ1-1, with 10 bases that match TRBD1. In germline, CDR1 is SNHLY, CDR2 FYNNEI. The CDR3 runs 13 residues. With V trimmed by 6 bases and J by 4 bases, 2 bases remained unmatched. The DNA of the CDR3 is TGTGCCAGCAGGGGACAGGGGAGCACTGAAGCTTTCTTT. It translates to CASRGQGSTEAFF.

The chain employs TRBV5-1 and TRBJ2-1; 13 nucleotides agree with TRBD2. The germline CDR1 and CDR2 sequences are SGHRS and YFSETQ. The CDR3 consists of 15 residues. Trimming took 4 bases from V and 4 from J; bases not matched to a gene: 2. The CDR3 DNA follows: TGCGCCAGCAGCGAACTAGCGGGGGGGTACAATGAGCAGTTCTTC. It encodes CASSELAGGYNEQFF.

The chain carries TRBV15 and TRBJ2-7; D remains ambiguous. Trimming pared 6 bases from V and 0 bases from J, leaving 9 bases between. Germline CDR1 reads LNHNV; CDR2 reads YYDKDF (reference sequence). The CDR3 length is 13 residues. This chain's CDR3 is CATRITASYEQYF. CDR3 coding DNA: TGTGCCACCAGAATAACAGCCTCCTACGAGCAGTACTTC.

This chain connects TRBV5-1 to TRBJ2-7, with TRBD1 as a possible D gene (6 bases). Per the germline V gene, CDR1 is SGHRS and CDR2 is YFSETQ. The CDR3 contains 14 residues. The V end lost 0 bases, the J end lost 5 bases, and 12 bases lay between the germline ends. The CDR3 region is CASSLAPGVNEQYF. The DNA of the CDR3 is TGCGCCAGCAGCTTGGCCCCAGGGGTGAACGAGCAGTACTTC.

The chain combines TRBV11-2 with TRBJ1-6, with a tentative D call TRBD1 (6 bases). Trimming removed 0 bases at V and 3 bases at J, with 18 bases between. Looked up from germline, CDR1 is SGHAT and CDR2 is FQNNGV. CDR3 size: 19 residues. In DNA form, the CDR3 reads TGTGCCAGCAGCTTAGATAGAGGACCGGGGGGACACTATAATTCACCCCTCCACTTT. Translated: CASSLDRGPGGHYNSPLHF.

This chain joins TRBV3-1 (or the pseudogene TRBV3-2) and TRBJ2-1; D is ambiguous. The germline CDR1 and CDR2 sequences are LGHDT and YNNKEL (reference sequence). Trimming took 0 bases from V and 6 from J, leaving 15 bases between them. The CDR3 runs 16 residues. The CDR3: CASSQDGVGVGNEQFF. In nucleotides, the CDR3 is TGTGCCAGCAGCCAAGATGGTGTGGGCGTTGGCAATGAGCAGTTCTTC.

The chain joins TRBV3-1 (or the pseudogene TRBV3-2) to TRBJ2-3; D possibly corresponds to TRBD2 (6 bases). CDR3 length equals 18 residues. Trimming removed 0 bases from V and 1 base from J, with 17 bases in between. The germline CDR1 and CDR2 sequences are LGHDT and YNNKEL (reference sequence). DNA for the CDR3: TGTGCCAGCAGCCAAGAGGGGCGTGGAGGGGTGGGCACAGATACGCAGTATTTT. This sequence encodes CASSQEGRGGVGTDTQYF.

V gene TRBV2 combines with J gene TRBJ2-7; no definite D call. V lost 8 bases and J lost 3, with 5 bases in between. Germline V gives CDR1 SNHLY, CDR2 FYNNEI. The CDR3 is 10 residues long. CDR3 sequence (DNA): TGTGCCAGCTCCCACTACGAGCAGTACTTC. This gives the protein CASSHYEQYF.

CDR3 nucleotide sequence: TGTGCCAGCAGCCAATGGATAGGGGCCTACGAGCAGTACTTC. Amino acid sequence: CASSQWIGAYEQYF. This chain joins TRBV3-1 (or the pseudogene TRBV3-2) and TRBJ2-7; tentatively, D is TRBD1 (5 bases). Germline assignment: CDR1 LGHDT and CDR2 YNNKEL (reference sequence). This CDR3 region has 14 residues. Trimming removed 2 bases at V and 2 bases at J, with 10 bases between.